These 15 T cell receptor beta chains were all obtained from the same sample, sequenced in a study of shared T cell receptors in the human thymus. Assay used: immunoSEQ multiplex PCR; TCRdb lists only in-frame clones, some missing. The sample consists of 700,000 to 750,000 clones, approximately 83% of them appearing once. These data also formed part of another study, on human thymus T cells.

The sequenced material came from thymocytes. The receptors here all came from a girl under three years old with a congenital heart defect.

J is TRBJ1-1 and V is TRBV4-1; perhaps TRBD1 as D (5 bases). The CDR3 extends over 17 amino acids. Trimming removed 4 bases from V and 0 bases from J, with 18 bases in between. The germline gives CDR1 MGHRA, CDR2 YSYEKL. The CDR3 region is CASSRQGRMTMNTEAFF. Written as DNA, the CDR3 is TGCGCCAGCAGCCGCCAGGGTAGGATGACGATGAACACTGAAGCTTTCTTT.

The chain carries TRBV5-1 and TRBJ2-3; possible D gene TRBD2, 5 bases. CDR3 length: 14 amino acids. CDR1 is SGHRS and CDR2 is YFSETQ in the germline V gene. The V gene lost 3 bases and the J gene lost 4 bases, with 12 bases spanning the gap. The CDR3 DNA reads TGCGCCAGCAGCTCTAGGACTGCGGCAGATACGCAGTATTTT. Protein sequence: CASSSRTAADTQYF. The full variable domain, with the rest looked up from reference TRBV5-1 and TRBJ2-3, is KAGVTQTPRYLIKTRGQQVTLSCSPISGHRSVSWYQQTPGQGLQFLFEYFSETQRNKGNFPGRFSGRQFSNSRSEMNVSTLELGDSALYLCASSSRTAADTQYFGPGTRLTVL.

Only one count was recorded for this clone. This chain uses TRBV4-2 with TRBJ1-5; no clear D gene. Trimming left V 0 bases short and J 0 bases short, with 12 bases between. Germline V CDR1 and CDR2: LGHNA, YNFKEQ. The CDR3 sequence is 17 residues long. The CDR3 loop is CASSQDLSELSNQPQHF. The CDR3, as DNA: TGTGCCAGCAGCCAAGATCTATCGGAGCTTAGCAATCAGCCCCAGCATTTT.

The chain carries TRBV5-6 and TRBJ1-5; 10 positions agree with TRBD1. Germline lookup yields CDR1 SGHDT and CDR2 YYEEEE. Trimming cost V 0 bases and J 7 bases; bases outside gene matches: 10. The length of the CDR3 is 17 residues. CDR3 nucleotide sequence: TGTGCCAGCAGCTTGGCCTCGGACAGGGGGTCCGGGCAGCCCCAGCATTTT. Its translation: CASSLASDRGSGQPQHF.

The chain combines TRBV7-9 with TRBJ1-1, with a tentative D call TRBD1 (5 bases). CDR3 length equals 14 residues. Germline V gene lookup returns CDR1 SEHNR and CDR2 FQNEAQ (reference sequence). Trimming took 7 bases from V and 1 from J, leaving 13 bases between them. Here the CDR3 reads CASNALQGNTEAFF. For the CDR3, the DNA is TGTGCCAGCAATGCGCTCCAGGGGAACACTGAAGCTTTCTTT.

The genes are TRBV4-1 and TRBJ2-3; 7 bases line up with TRBD2. The germline V gene encodes CDR1 MGHRA and CDR2 YSYEKL. The CDR3 is 16 residues long. With 0 bases clipped from V and 2 bases from J, the junction kept 5 bases outside the gene matches. CDR3 DNA: TGCGCCAGCAGCCAAGAAGGCGGGGGTTACACAGATACGCAGTATTTT. Translated: CASSQEGGGYTDTQYF.

The gene calls are TRBV7-6 and TRBJ2-3; D possibly corresponds to TRBD1 (8 bases). Germline V lookup: CDR1 SGHVS, CDR2 FNYEAQ. CDR3 length: 17 amino acids. V dropped 1 base and J dropped 4 bases, with 18 bases sitting between them. The CDR3 protein is CASSLDSIQGGADTQYF. For the CDR3, the DNA is TGTGCCAGCAGCTTAGATTCGATACAGGGGGGGGCAGATACGCAGTATTTT.

The rearrangement uses TRBV5-5 and TRBJ1-5; D ambiguous. The CDR3 is 15 residues long. Trimming pared 0 bases from V and 0 bases from J, leaving 7 bases between. Germline assignment: CDR1 SGHKS and CDR2 YYEKEE (reference sequence). The CDR3 protein is CASSLVADSNQPQHF. The CDR3 DNA is TGTGCCAGCAGCTTGGTGGCAGATAGCAATCAGCCCCAGCATTTT.

This clone was picked up one time. The chain has TRBV10-3 and TRBJ2-7; the match to TRBD2 covers 11 bases. CDR1 is ENHRY, CDR2 SYGVKD, per germline. The CDR3 covers 15 residues. With 4 bases clipped from V and 4 bases from J, the junction kept 6 bases outside the gene matches. CDR3 sequence: CAISVLAGGKYEQYF. The CDR3 nucleotides are TGTGCCATCAGTGTCCTAGCGGGGGGAAAATACGAGCAGTACTTC.

This chain links TRBV7-2 with TRBJ1-1; a possible D gene is TRBD1 (6 bases). CDR1 is SGHTA, CDR2 FQGNSA, per germline. V shed 4 bases and J shed 0 bases, with 12 bases lying between them. CDR3 length: 15 amino acids. The CDR3 region has the DNA TGTGCCAGCAGCTCCAGGGGCCGTATGAACACTGAAGCTTTCTTT. Amino acids: CASSSRGRMNTEAFF.

The chain couples TRBV7-3 to TRBJ2-6, with D perhaps TRBD2 (5 bases). The V end lost 3 bases, the J end lost 0 bases, and 15 bases lay between the germline ends. The CDR3 is 18 amino acids. Per germline, CDR1 SGHTA and CDR2 FQGTGA. The CDR3 is CASSFKRTDYSGANVLTF. The DNA for the CDR3 is TGTGCCAGCAGCTTCAAGCGGACTGACTACTCTGGGGCCAACGTCCTGACTTTC.

V usage is TRBV5-8 and J usage is TRBJ1-3; tentatively, D is TRBD1 (5 bases). Germline CDR1 is SGHTS and CDR2 is YDEGEE. CDR3 length equals 15 residues. V was clipped by 6 bases and J by 0 bases, with 13 bases between them. CDR3 region: CASIPGHHSGNTIYF. Written as DNA, the CDR3 is TGTGCCAGCATCCCAGGACACCACTCTGGAAACACCATATATTTT.

The chain carries TRBV28 and TRBJ1-1; 10 nucleotides align to TRBD1. CDR3 length: 16 residues. The V gene end was trimmed by 5 bases and the J gene end by 3 bases; junction bases not matched to a gene: 9. From germline, CDR1 is MDHEN and CDR2 SYDVKM. DNA of the CDR3: TGTGCCAGCAGTCCAACCCGGGACAGGGGCCACACTGAAGCTTTCTTT. It specifies CASSPTRDRGHTEAFF.

V is TRBV7-2 and J is TRBJ1-1; D is possibly TRBD1 (5 bases). V was clipped by 3 bases and J by 11 bases, with 13 bases between them. The CDR3 length is 12 residues. Germline CDR1 reads SGHTA; CDR2 reads FQGNSA. The CDR3 nucleotides read TGTGCCAGCAGCTTGGGGGGAGAAACCGCTTTCTTT. This codes for CASSLGGETAFF. The complete variable domain, with remaining parts taken from reference TRBV7-2 and TRBJ1-1, reads GAGVSQSPSNKVTEKGKDVELRCDPISGHTALYWYRQSLGQGLEFLIYFQGNSAPDKSGLPSDRFSAERTGGSVSTLTIQRTQQEDSAVYLCASSLGGETAFFGQGTRLTVV.

The chain combines TRBV5-1 with TRBJ2-3, with 7 bases matching TRBD1. CDR1 and CDR2 from the germline V gene are SGHRS and YFSETQ. CDR3 length equals 15 residues. V lost 3 bases to trimming and J lost 6 bases; unmatched junction nucleotides: 10. This CDR3 reads CASSSATTGLDTQYF. The CDR3 DNA reads TGCGCCAGCAGCTCGGCCACGACAGGGTTGGATACGCAGTATTTT. The full variable domain, completed using reference TRBV5-1 and TRBJ2-3, is KAGVTQTPRYLIKTRGQQVTLSCSPISGHRSVSWYQQTPGQGLQFLFEYFSETQRNKGNFPGRFSGRQFSNSRSEMNVSTLELGDSALYLCASSSATTGLDTQYFGPGTRLTVL.